This T cell receptor (beta chain) was identified during a study of blood T cells in healthy people across ages (dated by TCRdb to the mid-2010s). The study in broad terms: In model experiments, template switching captured roughly one uniquely barcoded TCR beta cDNA molecule for every two T cells. Age-related changes in TCR beta repertoire diversity were measured in the study by deep sequencing normalized with unique cDNA molecular identifiers. The donors were divided into four age groups: young (average around 16 years), middle-aged (about 39), aged (approximately 62) and long-lived (about 79). To avoid experimental bias, donors of different ages were distributed randomly across sequencing lanes. The study analyzed two additional independent replicas of 1 million unique cDNA reads from the same blood draw for two donors, one aged 18 to 30 and one aged 80 or older. Summary of the overall study and its limitations: Conclusive comparison of naive and antigen-experienced compartments was prevented by the profiling of bulk unsorted PBMCs. The percentage of naive T cells measured by flow cytometry correlated strongly with observed TCR beta diversity. The long-lived group showed more naive CD4+ T cells, fewer expanded clones and increased TCR diversity than the aged group, suggesting age selection. Estimates of total diversity based on one million sequenced T cells were considered lower bounds and underestimates. Because donor CMV infection status was unknown, age-related changes in expanded clonotypes were potentially confounded. As age increased, observed TCR beta diversity per million T cells dropped in a roughly linear way, and a significant reduction was already evident by age roughly 40.

Sequences SGHAT (CDR1) and FQNNGV (CDR2) are obtained from the germline V gene. Inclusive of the bounding cysteine and phenylalanine, the CDR3 is 15 residues long. Of the read, only the CDR3 DNA is kept; its 45 bases are in frame from base 1. Germline trimming: 6 bases from V, 2 bases from J; junction bases outside gene matches: 8. The library was generated by 5' RACE. TCRdb shows the sequencer as Illumina HiSeq 2500. A second PCR of roughly 7 to 11 cycles was performed with a sample-barcoded 5' primer and a J-beta primer mix. Each TCR beta cDNA molecule received a unique molecular identifier from a template-switch 5' adaptor carrying 12 random nucleotides. Each sample yielded at least 3 million CDR3-containing paired-end reads. All of the RNA was converted into first-strand cDNA using the Mint cDNA synthesis kit, with a TRBC-specific oligonucleotide serving as the primer. Following uracil-DNA glycosylase treatment, a first 18-cycle PCR with universal primers M1SS and BC2_uni_R was performed on all cDNA. In the paper's pipeline: Normalization of each sample was performed by random selection of 1 million high-quality reads, each carrying a distinct molecular identifier. Reads with shared molecular identifiers were discarded instead of being binned into consensus sequences. MiTCR, with a Q25 quality threshold and the strictest error-elimination algorithm, was used for CDR3 identification, clonotype clustering and error correction. A nonparametric unseen species model using Euler transformation provided a lower-bound estimate of total TCR beta diversity. TCRdb's own reprocessing of the public reads used fastp at Q25 and MiXCR and kept productive beta chains. Rows with a matching CDR3 protein are joined into one entry that keeps the most common DNA and genes. What appears here as the V and J calls and clone size reflects TCRdb's work, not the paper's. The sample table lists 550,000 to 700,000 distinct CDR3 sequences, about 26% of them with a count of one. Approximately 17% of the sample lies in the top ten.

Donors were 35 to 40 systemically healthy Caucasian individuals from Russia aged 6 to 90 years. Each donor gave roughly 11 milliliters of peripheral blood, drawn into EDTA-treated Vacutainer tubes. Ficoll-Paque density-gradient centrifugation was used to isolate PBMCs, with at least 7 million obtained per sample. Total RNA was extracted from PBMCs with Trizol reagent, with at least 5 micrograms obtained per sample. The percentages of naive CD45RAhigh/CD27high T cells were determined by flow cytometry on a PBMC aliquot from every donor. This clonotype came up a few times. No antigen is known for it. Within one base of it there is no much larger clone, and no base qualities were kept.

This sequence uses TRBV11-2 and TRBJ2-3; 7 of the junction bases match TRBD1. The sample was blood. The receptor was isolated from a woman in her 70s in good health. CDR3 protein: CASSWGQTYTDTQYF. The DNA sequence is given as TGTGCCAGCAGTTGGGGACAGACCTACACAGATACGCAGTATTTT.